Listed here are 27 T cell receptor beta chains from one sample, sequenced in a study of PD-L1 blockade in urothelial cancer. Data came from immunoSEQ multiplex PCR; TCRdb stores just in-frame clones and leaves some out. The sample carries 35,000 to 50,000 clones, roughly 77% recorded once. Sequenced material: PBMCs, taken around atezolizumab (anti-PD-L1) treatment. These receptors all stem from a man in his 70s with urothelial cancer.

V and J are TRBV7-2 and TRBJ1-1; D unclear. Trimming stripped 5 bases from V and 1 base from J, with 8 bases between. The length of the CDR3 is 13 residues. Germline V gives CDR1 SGHTA, CDR2 FQGNSA. CDR3: CASSTKQNTEAFF. The CDR3 DNA reads TGTGCCAGCAGCACCAAGCAGAACACTGAAGCTTTCTTT.

The rearrangement joins TRBV13 to TRBJ1-3; D is ambiguous. V lost 5 bases to trimming and J lost 0 bases, with 17 bases between them. Germline assignment: CDR1 PRHDT and CDR2 FYEKMQ (reference sequence). This CDR3 spans 17 amino acids. The CDR3 loop reads CASSNTLQRLSGNTIYF. The CDR3 DNA follows: TGTGCCAGCAGCAATACCCTCCAGAGGCTCTCTGGAAACACCATATATTTT.

CDR3 bases: TGTGCCAGCAGTTACTCGAACAACAATGAGCAGTTCTTC. Amino acid sequence: CASSYSNNNEQFF. This chain uses TRBV6-5 with TRBJ2-1; D gene uncertain. Germline loops: CDR1 MNHEY, CDR2 SVGAGI. Trimming shortened V by 0 bases and J by 5 bases, and 5 bases separated the two germline ends. The CDR3 runs to 13 residues.

This chain uses TRBV20-1 with TRBJ1-1, with TRBD1 matching 7 bases. The CDR3 runs to 11 residues. Germline trimming cut 6 bases from V and 11 bases from J; bases unmatched to any gene: 9. Germline V gives CDR1 DFQATT, CDR2 SNEGSKA (reference sequence). CDR3 sequence (DNA): TGCAGTGCGCCACAGGGGAGGCGCGCTTTCTTT. Translated, it gives CSAPQGRRAFF.

Comment on this clone: At the DNA level, this CDR3 is encoded by other sequences in the same sample as well. The CDR3 sequence is CATSREKTAHNEKLFF. The CDR3 coding sequence is TGTGCCACCAGCAGAGAGAAGACAGCGCATAATGAAAAACTGTTTTTT. V gene TRBV15 combines with J gene TRBJ1-4; a possible D gene is TRBD1 (5 bases). Per the germline V gene, CDR1 is LNHNV and CDR2 is YYDKDF (reference sequence). Deletions cut 0 bases from V and 4 bases from J, with 12 bases between. The CDR3 is made up of 16 amino acids.

The rearrangement uses TRBV7-6 and TRBJ2-1, with 8 positions matching TRBD2. The CDR3 is 14 amino acids. The germline V gene encodes CDR1 SGHVS and CDR2 FNYEAQ. V dropped 10 bases and J dropped 0; count of bases not matched to a gene: 5. The CDR3 nucleotides read TGTGCCACCGCAAGCGGGGGCTCCTACAATGAGCAGTTCTTC. It codes for CATASGGSYNEQFF.

The genes are TRBV6-6 and TRBJ2-5; TRBD2 aligns across 7 bases. Germline-derived CDR1 and CDR2 are MNHNY and SVGAGI (reference sequence). The CDR3 extends over 16 amino acids. The V gene end was trimmed by 8 bases and the J gene end by 5 bases; junction bases not matched to a gene: 17. The CDR3 bases are TGTGCCAGCGAGTTAAGGGTAATGGGGGAGGGGGAGACCCAGTACTTC. This codes for CASELRVMGEGETQYF.

This chain joins TRBV18 and TRBJ1-4; D remains ambiguous. The CDR3 has 18 amino acids. Germline CDR1 reads KGHSH; CDR2 reads LQKENI. The CDR3 DNA follows: TGTGCGTGCTCCCGAACGCGGGTGGGGAGTGCAACTAATGAAAAACTGTTTTTT. Protein sequence: CACSRTRVGSATNEKLFF.

The genes are TRBV5-1 and TRBJ2-2; 10 positions agree with TRBD2. V dropped 1 base and J dropped 5; count of bases not matched to a gene: 5. The length of the CDR3 is 16 residues. The V gene's germline CDR1 is SGHRS and CDR2 YFSETQ. The CDR3 protein is CASSLLAGEGTGELFF. CDR3 sequence (DNA): TGCGCCAGCAGCTTGCTAGCGGGAGAGGGTACCGGGGAGCTGTTTTTT.

CDR3 in DNA: TGCGCCAGCAGCTTCCGGAATAGCGGAAGCTCCTACAATGAGCAGTTCTTC. Translated: CASSFRNSGSSYNEQFF. The V and J genes are TRBV5-1 and TRBJ2-1; tentatively, D is TRBD2 (6 bases). Trimming stripped 2 bases from V and 0 bases from J, with 15 bases between. Germline CDR1 reads SGHRS; CDR2 reads YFSETQ. This CDR3 contains 17 residues.

This sequence joins TRBV6-5 and TRBJ2-3, with 8 nucleotides matching TRBD2. Germline-derived CDR1 and CDR2 are MNHEY and SVGAGI. The V segment lost 2 bases and the J segment 2 bases; nucleotides outside the gene matches: 3. The CDR3 consists of 15 residues. CDR3 sequence: CASSYVAGNTDTQYF. The CDR3 nucleotides read TGTGCCAGCAGTTACGTAGCGGGGAACACAGATACGCAGTATTTT.

The rearrangement links TRBV6-6 to TRBJ2-3, with a possible D match to TRBD2 (6 bases). Trimming removed 6 bases at V and 3 bases at J, with 16 bases between. Germline V gives CDR1 MNHNY, CDR2 SVGAGI (reference sequence). This CDR3 has 15 residues. CDR3 sequence: CASSPKDYPTDTQYF. The CDR3 nucleotides are TGTGCCAGCAGCCCAAAGGACTACCCGACAGATACGCAGTATTTT.

The chain has TRBV11-3 and TRBJ2-1; a weak D match, TRBD2 (5 bases). Germline CDR1 and CDR2: SGHNT and YENEEA. The CDR3 is made up of 13 amino acids. The V end lost 5 bases, the J end lost 4 bases, and 9 bases lay between the germline ends. CDR3 nucleotides: TGTGCCAGCAGCGAGGGAGATTACAATGAGCAGTTCTTC. Translating it yields CASSEGDYNEQFF.

The chain couples TRBV6-1 to TRBJ2-3; D might be TRBD2 (5 bases). Germline CDR1 and CDR2: MNHNS and SASEGT. This CDR3 is built from 15 residues. The V gene lost 0 bases and the J gene lost 2 bases, with 9 bases spanning the gap. For the CDR3, the DNA is TGTGCCAGCAGTGAAGCCCAGGACTCCACAGATACGCAGTATTTT. Protein sequence: CASSEAQDSTDTQYF.

This chain connects TRBV7-6 to TRBJ1-4, with D maybe TRBD1 (5 bases). Trimming took 5 bases from V and 5 from J, leaving 15 bases between them. This CDR3 contains 15 residues. CDR1 is SGHVS, CDR2 FNYEAQ, per germline. The CDR3 nucleotides are TGTGCCAGCAGCCCGCAGGGAATTGGCAATGAAAAACTGTTTTTT. Protein sequence: CASSPQGIGNEKLFF.

The V call is TRBV7-9, the J call TRBJ2-1, with 10 bases fitting TRBD2. The CDR3 loop spans 14 amino acids. V gave up 5 bases and J gave up 7 bases; unmatched junction bases: 5. Germline CDR1 and CDR2: SEHNR and FQNEAQ (reference sequence). CDR3 protein: CASSTGTSDNEQFF. CDR3 coding DNA: TGTGCCAGCAGCACAGGGACTAGCGATAATGAGCAGTTCTTC. The complete variable domain, with remaining parts taken from reference TRBV7-9 and TRBJ2-1, reads DTGVSQNPRHKITKRGQNVTFRCDPISEHNRLYWYRQTLGQGPEFLTYFQNEAQLEKSRLLSDRFSAERPKGSFSTLEIQRTEQGDSAMYLCASSTGTSDNEQFFGPGTRLTVL.

The table lists this clone with a few counts. The chain couples TRBV10-3 to TRBJ1-1; no clear D gene. The CDR3 is made up of 14 amino acids. Deletions cut 8 bases from V and 3 bases from J, with 16 bases between. Germline CDR1 reads ENHRY; CDR2 reads SYGVKD. The CDR3 DNA reads as TGTGCCATCCGGGAAAACTCGGGAGACACTGAAGCTTTCTTT. This codes for CAIRENSGDTEAFF.

The chain has TRBV6-1 and TRBJ2-2, with a tentative D call TRBD2 (5 bases). From germline, CDR1 is MNHNS and CDR2 SASEGT. V lost 8 bases, J lost 1 base, and 14 bases lay in between. This CDR3 spans 15 amino acids. The CDR3 is CASARLAWNTGELFF. The CDR3 DNA follows: TGTGCCAGCGCAAGATTAGCGTGGAACACCGGGGAGCTGTTTTTT.

This clone was found a few times. The chain links TRBV27 to TRBJ2-5; 7 nucleotides line up with TRBD1. The CDR3 runs to 15 residues. Looked up from germline, CDR1 is MNHEY and CDR2 is SMNVEV (reference sequence). After removal of 3 bases from V and 2 bases from J, the junction contained 6 bases not matched to a gene. CDR3 in amino acids: CASSLSQGQQETQYF. DNA of the CDR3: TGTGCCAGCAGTTTGTCACAGGGGCAGCAAGAGACCCAGTACTTC.

V usage is TRBV28 and J usage is TRBJ2-5; D is perhaps TRBD2 (6 bases). This CDR3 spans 14 amino acids. Trimming pared 3 bases from V and 6 bases from J, leaving 14 bases between. CDR1 is MDHEN and CDR2 is SYDVKM in the germline V gene. The CDR3 reads CASSLSGREKTQYF. The CDR3 nucleotides read TGTGCCAGCAGTTTGTCAGGGCGGGAAAAGACCCAGTACTTC. Full variable domain (remainder filled in from reference TRBV28 and TRBJ2-5): DVKVTQSSRYLVKRTGEKVFLECVQDMDHENMFWYRQDPGLGLRLIYFSYDVKMKEKGDIPEGYSVSREKKERFSLILESASTNQTSMYLCASSLSGREKTQYFGPGTRLLVL.

In this sample, this clone turned up a few times. The chain recombines TRBV7-9 with TRBJ2-7, with 10 bases matching TRBD1. Per germline, CDR1 SEHNR and CDR2 FQNEAQ (reference sequence). The CDR3 totals 15 residues. V trimming: 7 bases; J trimming: 2 bases; junction bases outside the gene matches: 8. The CDR3 region has the DNA TGTGCCAGCACCCCGGGACAGGGGCTAGCCTACGAGCAGTACTTC. Encoded protein: CASTPGQGLAYEQYF.

This clone was seen only a few times. The J gene is TRBJ1-3, the V gene TRBV19; D call uncertain. This CDR3 is 14 amino acids long. Germline V gene lookup returns CDR1 LNHDA and CDR2 SQIVND (reference sequence). Trimming took off 3 bases at V and 8 bases at J, with 14 bases between the two ends. CDR3 nucleotide sequence: TGTGCCAGTAGTATGGGCCTCCCCAAGGACACCATATATTTT. Translating gives CASSMGLPKDTIYF.

The V and J genes are TRBV27 and TRBJ1-2, with D unclear. With 2 bases removed from V and 4 bases from J, the gap between germline ends came to 20 bases. Germline V lookup: CDR1 MNHEY, CDR2 SMNVEV (reference sequence). The CDR3 is made up of 17 amino acids. For the CDR3, the DNA is TGTGCCAGCAGTTTAACCCATCGTGACAAATCATCCTATGGCTACACCTTC. This sequence encodes CASSLTHRDKSSYGYTF.

The chain couples TRBV10-3 to TRBJ2-1; 11 positions agree with TRBD2. Unmatched junction bases numbered 7, after V lost 0 bases and J lost 0 bases. CDR3 size: 19 residues. Per germline, CDR1 ENHRY and CDR2 SYGVKD. The CDR3 here is CAISESEGLAVNSYNEQFF. CDR3 coding DNA: TGTGCCATCAGTGAGTCCGAGGGACTAGCGGTTAACTCCTACAATGAGCAGTTCTTC.

V is TRBV7-3 and J is TRBJ2-2; 9 nucleotides line up with TRBD2. The CDR3 extends over 17 amino acids. Germline assignment: CDR1 SGHTA and CDR2 FQGTGA. Trimming at V came to 5 bases and at J to 4 bases, leaving 11 bases not matched to a gene. In nucleotides, the CDR3 is TGTGCCAGCAGCCTTAGCGGGAGTAAAGGCATCACCGGGGAGCTGTTTTTT. Translated, it gives CASSLSGSKGITGELFF.

This CDR3 is CASSASGVGANVLTF. CDR3 DNA: TGTGCCAGCAGCGCCTCGGGAGTGGGAGCCAACGTCCTGACTTTC. This chain uses TRBV7-8 with TRBJ2-6, with a weak D call TRBD2 (6 bases). Trimming shortened V by 5 bases and J by 7 bases, and 15 bases separated the two germline ends. Germline V gene lookup returns CDR1 SGHVS and CDR2 FQNEAQ. This CDR3 comprises 15 residues.

This sequence joins TRBV7-9 and TRBJ1-1; a possible D gene is TRBD1 (6 bases). The CDR3 consists of 12 residues. Germline V gene sequence: CDR1 SEHNR, CDR2 FQNEAQ (reference sequence). Trimming removed 11 bases from V and 3 bases from J, with 13 bases in between. The CDR3 DNA sequence: TGTGCCTCCCGAGGGGGGGACACTGAAGCTTTCTTT. Encoded protein: CASRGGDTEAFF. The entire variable domain, with the rest obtained from reference TRBV7-9 and TRBJ1-1, is as follows: DTGVSQNPRHKITKRGQNVTFRCDPISEHNRLYWYRQTLGQGPEFLTYFQNEAQLEKSRLLSDRFSAERPKGSFSTLEIQRTEQGDSAMYLCASRGGDTEAFFGQGTRLTVV.